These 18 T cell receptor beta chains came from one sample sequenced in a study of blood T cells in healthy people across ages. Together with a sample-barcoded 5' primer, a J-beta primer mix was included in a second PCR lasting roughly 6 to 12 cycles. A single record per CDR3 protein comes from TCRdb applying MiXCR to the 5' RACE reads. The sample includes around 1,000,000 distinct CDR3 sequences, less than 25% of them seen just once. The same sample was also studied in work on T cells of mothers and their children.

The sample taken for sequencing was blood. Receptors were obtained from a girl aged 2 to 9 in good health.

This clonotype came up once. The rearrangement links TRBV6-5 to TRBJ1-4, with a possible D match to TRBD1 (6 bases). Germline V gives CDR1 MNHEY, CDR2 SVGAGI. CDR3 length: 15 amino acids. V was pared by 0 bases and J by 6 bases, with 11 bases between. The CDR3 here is CASSYSSQGHEKLFF. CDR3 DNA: TGTGCCAGCAGTTACTCTTCGCAGGGGCATGAAAAACTGTTTTTT.

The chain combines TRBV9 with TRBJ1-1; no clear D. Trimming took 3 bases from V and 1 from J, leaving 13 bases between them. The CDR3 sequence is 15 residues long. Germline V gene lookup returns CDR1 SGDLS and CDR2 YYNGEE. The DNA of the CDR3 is TGTGCCAGCAGCGCTTCTTGGGGAGGGAACACTGAAGCTTTCTTT. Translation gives CASSASWGGNTEAFF.

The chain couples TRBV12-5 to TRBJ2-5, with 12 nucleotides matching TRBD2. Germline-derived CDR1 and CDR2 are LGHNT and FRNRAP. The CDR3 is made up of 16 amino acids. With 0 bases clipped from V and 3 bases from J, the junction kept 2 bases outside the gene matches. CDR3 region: CASGLVLAGGKETQYF. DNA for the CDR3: TGTGCTAGTGGTTTGGTACTAGCGGGAGGCAAAGAGACCCAGTACTTC.

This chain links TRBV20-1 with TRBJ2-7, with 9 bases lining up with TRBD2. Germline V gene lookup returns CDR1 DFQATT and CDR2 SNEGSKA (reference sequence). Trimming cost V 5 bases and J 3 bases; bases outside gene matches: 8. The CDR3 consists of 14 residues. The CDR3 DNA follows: TGCAGTGCTGAAGCTAGCGGGAAAGACTACGAGCAGTACTTC. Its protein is CSAEASGKDYEQYF.

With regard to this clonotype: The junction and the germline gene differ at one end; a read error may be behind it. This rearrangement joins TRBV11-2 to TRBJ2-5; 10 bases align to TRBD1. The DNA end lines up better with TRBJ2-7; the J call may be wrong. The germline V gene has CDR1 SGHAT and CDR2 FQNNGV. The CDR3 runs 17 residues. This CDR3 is CVSSPGGTGTGDYEQYF. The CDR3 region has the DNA TGTGTCAGCAGCCCCGGGGGGACCGGGACAGGGGACTACGAGCAGTACTTC.

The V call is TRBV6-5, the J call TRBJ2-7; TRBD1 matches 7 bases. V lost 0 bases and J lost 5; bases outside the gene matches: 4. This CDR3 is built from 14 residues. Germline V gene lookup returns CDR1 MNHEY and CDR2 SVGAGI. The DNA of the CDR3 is TGTGCCAGCAGTTACTCGACAGACAGGGACGAGCAGTACTTC. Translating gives CASSYSTDRDEQYF.

CDR3 residues: CASSPDRGKGTEAFF. In DNA, the CDR3 is TGTGCCAGCAGTCCCGACAGGGGGAAGGGCACTGAAGCTTTCTTT. V gene TRBV25-1 combines with J gene TRBJ1-1; TRBD1 agrees at 9 bases. V lost 5 bases, J lost 4 bases, and 8 bases stayed unmatched. The length of the CDR3 is 15 residues. CDR1 is MGHDK and CDR2 is SYGVNS in the germline V gene.

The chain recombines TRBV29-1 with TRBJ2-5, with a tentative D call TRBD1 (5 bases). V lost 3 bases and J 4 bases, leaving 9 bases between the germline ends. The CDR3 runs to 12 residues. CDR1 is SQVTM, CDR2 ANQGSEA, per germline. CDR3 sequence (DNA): TGCAGCGTTGACTCTCAGGGAGAGACCCAGTACTTC. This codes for CSVDSQGETQYF.

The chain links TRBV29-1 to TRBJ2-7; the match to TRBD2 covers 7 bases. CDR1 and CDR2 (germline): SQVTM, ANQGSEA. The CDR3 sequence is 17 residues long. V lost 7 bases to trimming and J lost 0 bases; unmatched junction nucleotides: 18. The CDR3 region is CSAGLVEESFSSYEQYF. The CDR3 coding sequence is TGCAGCGCCGGACTAGTGGAGGAATCATTTAGCTCCTACGAGCAGTACTTC.

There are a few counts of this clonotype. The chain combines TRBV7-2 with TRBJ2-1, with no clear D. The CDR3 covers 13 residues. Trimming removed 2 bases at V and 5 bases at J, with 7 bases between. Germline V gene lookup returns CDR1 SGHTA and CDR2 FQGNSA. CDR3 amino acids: CASSLSPHNEQFF. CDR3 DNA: TGTGCCAGCAGCTTATCTCCCCACAATGAGCAGTTCTTC. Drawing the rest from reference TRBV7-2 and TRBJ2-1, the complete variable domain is GAGVSQSPSNKVTEKGKDVELRCDPISGHTALYWYRQSLGQGLEFLIYFQGNSAPDKSGLPSDRFSAERTGGSVSTLTIQRTQQEDSAVYLCASSLSPHNEQFFGPGTRLTVL.

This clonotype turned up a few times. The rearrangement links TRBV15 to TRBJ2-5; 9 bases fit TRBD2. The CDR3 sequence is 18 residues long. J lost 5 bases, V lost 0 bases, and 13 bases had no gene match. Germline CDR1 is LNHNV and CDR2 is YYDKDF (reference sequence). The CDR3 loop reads CATSRDLVGTSGRETQYF. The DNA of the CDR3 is TGTGCCACCAGCAGAGATCTAGTCGGAACGAGCGGGAGGGAGACCCAGTACTTC.

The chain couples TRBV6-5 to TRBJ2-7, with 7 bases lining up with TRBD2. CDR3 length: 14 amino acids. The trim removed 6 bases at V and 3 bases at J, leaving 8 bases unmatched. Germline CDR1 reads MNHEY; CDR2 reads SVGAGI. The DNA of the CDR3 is TGTGCCAGCAGACCAACACTAGCGAGCTACGAGCAGTACTTC. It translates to CASRPTLASYEQYF.

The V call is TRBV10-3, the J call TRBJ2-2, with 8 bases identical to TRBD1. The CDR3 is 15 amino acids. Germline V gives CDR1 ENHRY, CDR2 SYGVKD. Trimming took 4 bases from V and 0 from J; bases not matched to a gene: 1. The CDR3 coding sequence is TGTGCCATCAGTGGGACAGGGCCGAACACCGGGGAGCTGTTTTTT. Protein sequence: CAISGTGPNTGELFF.

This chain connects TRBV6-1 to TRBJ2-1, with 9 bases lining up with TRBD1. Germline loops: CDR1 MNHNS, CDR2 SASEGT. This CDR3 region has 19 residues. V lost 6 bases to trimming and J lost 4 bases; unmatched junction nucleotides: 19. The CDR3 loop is CASRPYGTGKLANYNEQFF. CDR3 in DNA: TGTGCCAGCAGGCCCTACGGGACAGGGAAGCTAGCGAATTACAATGAGCAGTTCTTC.

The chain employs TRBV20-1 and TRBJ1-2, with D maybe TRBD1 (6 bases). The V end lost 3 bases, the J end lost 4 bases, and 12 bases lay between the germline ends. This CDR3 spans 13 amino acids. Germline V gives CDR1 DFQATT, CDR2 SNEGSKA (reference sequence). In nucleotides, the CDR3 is TGCAGTGCTAGCGAACGGACAGCCTATGGCTACACCTTC. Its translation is CSASERTAYGYTF.

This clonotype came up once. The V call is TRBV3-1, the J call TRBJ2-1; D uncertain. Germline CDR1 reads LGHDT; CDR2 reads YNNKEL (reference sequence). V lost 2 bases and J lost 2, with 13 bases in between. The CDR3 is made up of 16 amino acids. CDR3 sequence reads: CASSQRTVPPYNEQFF. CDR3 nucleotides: TGTGCCAGCAGCCAACGTACAGTTCCCCCCTACAATGAGCAGTTCTTC.

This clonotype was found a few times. In DNA form, the CDR3 reads TGCGCCAGCAGCCAAGGTCCAGGGGAAGTGGGCAATGAGCAGTTCTTC. Translated, it gives CASSQGPGEVGNEQFF. The V gene is TRBV4-1, the J gene TRBJ2-1; D possibly corresponds to TRBD1 (6 bases). Deletions cut 1 base from V and 6 bases from J, with 16 bases between. The length of the CDR3 is 16 residues. The germline gives CDR1 MGHRA, CDR2 YSYEKL.

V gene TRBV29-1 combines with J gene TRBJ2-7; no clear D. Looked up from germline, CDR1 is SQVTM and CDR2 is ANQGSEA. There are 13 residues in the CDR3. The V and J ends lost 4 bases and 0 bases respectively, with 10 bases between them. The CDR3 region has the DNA TGCAGCGTTGGAACAGCAAGCTCCTACGAGCAGTACTTC. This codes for CSVGTASSYEQYF.